The sequence of this T cell receptor beta chain was determined in a study of blood T cell repertoires in COVID-19. Study-level information: The cDNA or gDNA used as material had been derived from T cells, B-cell-depleted T cells, or PBMCs.

Original methodology: Nucleated cell number was recorded as an estimate derived from reference gene primer amplification. Assay: immunoSEQ multiplex PCR; the TCRdb copy retains only in-frame clones and omits some. That table gives V, J and clone size, and the DNA gave D and trimming. Of 30,000 or so clones in the sample, 90% to 95% were seen once. Material: peripheral blood. This clonotype was obtained from a human donor with active COVID-19. The donor label of this sample is uncertain.

The CDR3 DNA follows: TGTGCCAGCAGCTCAGGACAGGGGCCCTCAGAAGCTTTCTTT. Its protein is CASSSGQGPSEAFF. The chain links TRBV11-3 to TRBJ1-1, with 9 bases matching TRBD1. After removal of 4 bases from V and 8 bases from J, the junction contained 8 bases not matched to a gene. CDR1 and CDR2 (germline): SGHNT, YENEEA. The CDR3 runs to 14 residues.